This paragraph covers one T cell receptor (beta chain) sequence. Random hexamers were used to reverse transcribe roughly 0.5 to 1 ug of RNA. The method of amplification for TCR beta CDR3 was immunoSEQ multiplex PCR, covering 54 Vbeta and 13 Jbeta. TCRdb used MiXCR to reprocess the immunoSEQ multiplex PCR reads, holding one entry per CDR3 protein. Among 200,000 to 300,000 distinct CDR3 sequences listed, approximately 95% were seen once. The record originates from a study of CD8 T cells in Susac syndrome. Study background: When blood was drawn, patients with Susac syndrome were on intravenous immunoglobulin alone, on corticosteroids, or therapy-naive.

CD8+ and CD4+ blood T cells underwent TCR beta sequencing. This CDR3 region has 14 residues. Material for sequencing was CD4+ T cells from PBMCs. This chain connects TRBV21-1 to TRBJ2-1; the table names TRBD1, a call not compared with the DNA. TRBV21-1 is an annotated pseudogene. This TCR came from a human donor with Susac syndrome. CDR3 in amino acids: CASSNPPRDNEQFF. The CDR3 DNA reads TGTGCCAGCAGCAATCCCCCGAGGGACAATGAGCAGTTCTTC.